Following are 15 T cell receptor beta chains from one sample sequenced in a study of blood T cell repertoires in COVID-19. Some clones are missing from TCRdb's copy, which holds only in-frame ones; the method was immunoSEQ multiplex PCR. Among under 250,000 clones listed, around 85% were seen once. The sample was peripheral blood. The receptors were sampled from a man aged 50 to 60 with COVID-19, enrolled during active disease.

This clone was found once. The chain carries TRBV13 and TRBJ1-4, with D perhaps TRBD1 (5 bases). Trimming took 5 bases from V and 4 from J, leaving 14 bases between them. Germline V CDR1 and CDR2: PRHDT, FYEKMQ (reference sequence). CDR3 length: 15 amino acids. CDR3 protein: CASSLRLQGNEKLFF. CDR3 bases: TGTGCCAGCAGCCTTCGGCTTCAGGGTAATGAAAAACTGTTTTTT.

The V and J genes are TRBV19 and TRBJ2-2, with 8 bases matching TRBD1. V lost 9 bases to trimming and J lost 4 bases; unmatched junction nucleotides: 10. CDR3 length equals 15 residues. CDR1 and CDR2 from the germline V gene are LNHDA and SQIVND (reference sequence). The CDR3 bases are TGTGCCAGCCGAACAGGGGGGCTGATCACCGGGGAGCTGTTTTTT. This sequence encodes CASRTGGLITGELFF. The full variable domain, its missing parts supplied by reference TRBV19 and TRBJ2-2, is DGGITQSPKYLFRKEGQNVTLSCEQNLNHDAMYWYRQDPGQGLRLIYYSQIVNDFQKGDIAEGYSVSREKKESFPLTVTSAQKNPTAFYLCASRTGGLITGELFFGEGSRLTVL.

The chain has TRBV6-5 and TRBJ1-4; 8 bases align to TRBD1. CDR3 size: 14 residues. Per the germline V gene, CDR1 is MNHEY and CDR2 is SVGAGI. Trimming took 2 bases from V and 7 from J; bases not matched to a gene: 3. The CDR3 DNA reads TGTGCCAGCAGTTACGCGACAGGGGTTGAAAAACTGTTTTTT. Protein: CASSYATGVEKLFF.

Details on this clone: An end of the junction differs from the germline gene, which may be a read error. The chain joins TRBV7-7 to TRBJ2-2; no reliable D call. CDR1 SSHAT and CDR2 FNYEAQ come from the germline V gene (reference sequence). The CDR3 is 14 residues long. The CDR3, as DNA: TGTGCTAGCAGCCGCCAGGAAAACACCGGGGAGCTGTTTTTT. Its protein is CASSRQENTGELFF.

V gene TRBV6-5 combines with J gene TRBJ1-4; 10 bases align to TRBD1. CDR3 length: 15 residues. CDR1 and CDR2 (germline): MNHEY, SVGAGI. V was clipped by 5 bases and J by 5 bases; unmatched bases: 5. The CDR3 DNA sequence: TGTGCCAGCAGTCGAGGGACAGGGGACAATGAAAAACTGTTTTTT. Translating it yields CASSRGTGDNEKLFF.

The rearrangement links TRBV9 to TRBJ2-5; 8 bases agree with TRBD2. Germline V lookup: CDR1 SGDLS, CDR2 YYNGEE. This CDR3 is built from 15 residues. After removal of 0 bases from V and 5 bases from J, the junction contained 6 bases not matched to a gene. The CDR3: CASSVAGGLGETQYF. CDR3 sequence (DNA): TGTGCCAGCAGCGTAGCGGGGGGGCTAGGGGAGACCCAGTACTTC.

The gene calls are TRBV6-5 and TRBJ2-5; D unclear. The CDR3 has 13 residues. CDR1 MNHEY and CDR2 SVGAGI come from the germline V gene. V was shortened by 2 bases and J by 5 bases, with 9 bases between the two germline ends. DNA of the CDR3: TGTGCCAGCAGTTACAACGCCGCGGAGACCCAGTACTTC. Protein: CASSYNAAETQYF.

CDR3 coding DNA: TGTGCCAGCTCACCCACAGGGGGCGCCGAGCAGTACTTC. Translating it yields CASSPTGGAEQYF. The chain has TRBV18 and TRBJ2-7; 9 nucleotides line up with TRBD1. The junction had 3 bases not matched to a gene; V was cut back by 3 bases and J by 6 bases. The CDR3 is 13 amino acids. Looked up from germline, CDR1 is KGHSH and CDR2 is LQKENI.

This clone was detected a few times. The chain has TRBV7-2 and TRBJ1-5; D call uncertain. The CDR3 consists of 13 residues. Germline lookup yields CDR1 SGHTA and CDR2 FQGNSA. V was trimmed by 1 base and J by 8 bases, leaving 9 bases between them. The CDR3 protein is CASSLDAGKPQHF. The CDR3 DNA reads TGTGCCAGCAGCTTAGATGCGGGAAAGCCCCAGCATTTT.

V is TRBV5-1 and J is TRBJ1-1; D might be TRBD1 (6 bases). V was cut by 7 bases and J by 4 bases, with 14 bases left in between. The CDR3 extends over 13 amino acids. Germline V CDR1 and CDR2: SGHRS, YFSETQ. For the CDR3, the DNA is TGCGCCAGCGGTACAGGGTATTCCACTGAAGCTTTCTTT. Translated: CASGTGYSTEAFF.

The J gene is TRBJ1-1, the V gene TRBV11-2; TRBD1 matches 7 bases. Germline V gene data show CDR1 as SGHAT and CDR2 as FQNNGV. V was clipped by 2 bases and J by 5 bases; unmatched bases: 5. The CDR3 covers 14 residues. CDR3: CASSLSTRGTEAFF. The CDR3, as DNA: TGTGCCAGCAGCTTAAGTACCAGGGGGACTGAAGCTTTCTTT.

This clone was counted once. The rearrangement uses TRBV7-2 and TRBJ2-1, with D unresolved. The CDR3 is 16 amino acids. CDR1 is SGHTA and CDR2 is FQGNSA in the germline V gene. V dropped 2 bases and J dropped 0 bases, with 11 bases sitting between them. The CDR3 is CASSLMTLSSYNEQFF. As DNA, the CDR3 is TGTGCCAGCAGCTTAATGACTTTGAGCTCCTACAATGAGCAGTTCTTC.

The genes are TRBV6-5 and TRBJ2-1; tentatively, D is TRBD2 (6 bases). With 7 bases removed from V and 4 bases from J, the gap between germline ends came to 17 bases. This CDR3 is 15 amino acids long. Per germline, CDR1 MNHEY and CDR2 SVGAGI. DNA of the CDR3: TGTGCCAGCACGGGCTCGGGGCGGGGATACAATGAGCAGTTCTTC. This encodes CASTGSGRGYNEQFF.

The rearrangement joins TRBV18 to TRBJ2-2; D may be TRBD1 (6 bases). In germline, CDR1 is KGHSH, CDR2 LQKENI. Deletions cut 0 bases from V and 0 bases from J, with 11 bases between. The CDR3 has 17 amino acids. In DNA form, the CDR3 reads TGTGCCAGCTCACCACCGTGGACAGCAACGAACACCGGGGAGCTGTTTTTT. It encodes CASSPPWTATNTGELFF.

The chain is built from TRBV19 and TRBJ2-2; D is undetermined. This CDR3 spans 12 amino acids. Per germline, CDR1 LNHDA and CDR2 SQIVND (reference sequence). The V end was cut by 6 bases, the J end by 5 bases, with 7 bases between. This CDR3 reads CASSPLTGELFF. DNA for the CDR3: TGTGCCAGTAGCCCCCTGACCGGGGAGCTGTTTTTT.